What follows are 32 T cell receptor beta chains derived from one specimen sequenced in a study of blood T cell repertoires in COVID-19. The method was immunoSEQ multiplex PCR; TCRdb's version includes in-frame clones alone and lacks a portion of them. The sample gives over 130,000 clones, roughly 87% of which show up once; about 4.1% is in the top ten. Source material: peripheral blood. All receptors derive from a woman in her sixties or seventies with active or convalescent COVID-19.

Only one count was recorded for this clone. The chain links TRBV19 to TRBJ1-2; maybe TRBD1 (5 bases). Germline CDR1 reads LNHDA; CDR2 reads SQIVND (reference sequence). This CDR3 spans 15 amino acids. Deletions cut 5 bases from V and 3 bases from J, with 16 bases between. As DNA, the CDR3 is TGTGCCAGTAGTGCCGCGGGGACTGTGGACTATGGCTACACCTTC. It codes for CASSAAGTVDYGYTF.

The chain joins TRBV15 to TRBJ2-4; 8 positions match TRBD1. Germline CDR1 LNHNV, CDR2 YYDKDF (reference sequence). The CDR3 loop spans 18 amino acids. J lost 0 bases, V lost 1 base, and 8 bases had no gene match. DNA for the CDR3: TGTGCCACCAGCAGAGGGCGTAACAGGGGGAAAGCCAAAAACATTCAGTACTTC. Amino acid sequence: CATSRGRNRGKAKNIQYF.

The chain links TRBV6-5 to TRBJ1-2, with D possibly matching TRBD1 (6 bases). The CDR3 covers 14 residues. Looked up from germline, CDR1 is MNHEY and CDR2 is SVGAGI. Trimming stripped 7 bases from V and 4 bases from J, with 16 bases between. The CDR3 sequence: CASIQSGQSYGYTF. CDR3 sequence (DNA): TGTGCCAGCATCCAATCCGGACAGTCCTATGGCTACACCTTC.

The chain links TRBV5-6 to TRBJ1-2; 9 nucleotides match TRBD1. The CDR3 sequence is 14 residues long. Germline trimming cut 4 bases from V and 4 bases from J; bases unmatched to any gene: 5. CDR1 and CDR2 from the germline V gene are SGHDT and YYEEEE. CDR3 in DNA: TGTGCCAGCAGCCCTACAGGGGGCGGCTATGGCTACACCTTC. Its protein product is CASSPTGGGYGYTF.

The chain is built from TRBV3-1 (or the pseudogene TRBV3-2) and TRBJ1-2, with TRBD1 as a possible D gene (5 bases). Between the trimmed V and J ends, which lost 1 base and 1 base, there was a span of 7 bases. This CDR3 has 14 amino acids. Germline values: CDR1 LGHDT, CDR2 YNNKEL (reference sequence). For the CDR3, the DNA is TGTGCCAGCAGCCAAGGGGGGGGTAACTATGGCTACACCTTC. Residues: CASSQGGGNYGYTF.

The chain combines TRBV11-2 with TRBJ2-5; 12 bases fit TRBD2. The CDR3 consists of 16 residues. Looked up from germline, CDR1 is SGHAT and CDR2 is FQNNGV. V lost 5 bases to trimming and J lost 0 bases; unmatched junction nucleotides: 4. DNA of the CDR3: TGTGCCAGCAGCACCAGACTAGCGGGGGACCAAGAGACCCAGTACTTC. Translation: CASSTRLAGDQETQYF.

The V and J genes are TRBV18 and TRBJ1-2; possible D gene TRBD1, 6 bases. Germline V gives CDR1 KGHSH, CDR2 LQKENI. The CDR3 length is 13 residues. V lost 2 bases and J 5 bases, leaving 9 bases between the germline ends. CDR3 sequence reads: CASSPSGQYGYTF. In DNA, the CDR3 is TGTGCCAGCTCACCATCTGGACAGTATGGCTACACCTTC.

J is TRBJ1-6 and V is TRBV25-1; 10 nucleotides match TRBD1. The V gene's germline CDR1 is MGHDK and CDR2 SYGVNS. The V and J ends lost 6 bases and 8 bases, in that order; junction bases with no gene match: 1. The CDR3 length is 13 residues. In DNA form, the CDR3 reads TGTGCCAGCAGCGGACAGGGGGATTCACCCCTCCACTTT. Its translation is CASSGQGDSPLHF.

The rearrangement joins TRBV14 to TRBJ2-3; 8 bases map to TRBD2. The CDR3 loop spans 18 amino acids. Germline loops: CDR1 SGHDN, CDR2 FVKESK. The V and J ends lost 1 base and 2 bases, in that order; junction bases with no gene match: 11. The DNA of the CDR3 is TGTGCCAGCAGCCAAGGGGTCCGGCGGGGGGCTTTCACAGATACGCAGTATTTT. Translating gives CASSQGVRRGAFTDTQYF. Looking up the rest from reference TRBV14 and TRBJ2-3 gives the full variable domain: EAGVTQFPSHSVIEKGQTVTLRCDPISGHDNLYWYRRVMGKEIKFLLHFVKESKQDESGMPNNRFLAERTGGTYSTLKVQPAELEDSGVYFCASSQGVRRGAFTDTQYFGPGTRLTVL.

The V gene is TRBV6-5, the J gene TRBJ1-1; D is uncertain. The CDR3 totals 13 residues. Germline CDR1 and CDR2: MNHEY and SVGAGI. Deletions cut 7 bases from V and 1 base from J, with 10 bases between. The CDR3 bases are TGTGCCAGCACCTCCGCCGGGAACACTGAAGCTTTCTTT. This encodes CASTSAGNTEAFF.

The chain joins TRBV2 to TRBJ1-1; no definite D call. Trimming took 8 bases from V and 3 from J, leaving 13 bases between them. Germline loops: CDR1 SNHLY, CDR2 FYNNEI. The CDR3 consists of 13 residues. CDR3 DNA: TGTGCCAGCGATAGGCCCGGGGACACTGAAGCTTTCTTT. Translated: CASDRPGDTEAFF.

The chain employs TRBV5-1 and TRBJ2-3; 9 bases agree with TRBD2. Per the germline V gene, CDR1 is SGHRS and CDR2 is YFSETQ. The V and J ends lost 4 bases and 4 bases, in that order; junction bases with no gene match: 7. The CDR3 has 15 residues. CDR3 region: CASSPAGGPSDTQYF. CDR3 nucleotide sequence: TGCGCCAGCAGCCCGGCGGGGGGGCCATCAGATACGCAGTATTTT.

The chain employs TRBV11-2 and TRBJ1-6; TRBD1 is a possible D gene (6 bases). The CDR3 has 14 residues. Trimming left V 1 base short and J 9 bases short, with 10 bases between. Germline CDR1 reads SGHAT; CDR2 reads FQNNGV. The CDR3 DNA follows: TGTGCCAGCAGCTTAGTCCAGGGGAGTTCACCCCTCCACTTT. This gives the protein CASSLVQGSSPLHF.

This chain links TRBV5-6 with TRBJ2-3, with 9 positions matching TRBD1. Losses at the gene ends were 3 bases for V and 5 bases for J; bases not matched to a gene: 7. The CDR3 runs to 15 residues. The V gene's germline CDR1 is SGHDT and CDR2 YYEEEE. CDR3 in amino acids: CASSSGTGSRDTQYF. The CDR3 bases are TGTGCCAGCAGCTCCGGGACAGGGTCGCGAGATACGCAGTATTTT.

The genes are TRBV25-1 and TRBJ1-6, with D tentatively TRBD1 (5 bases). CDR3 size: 14 residues. Germline V gene sequence: CDR1 MGHDK, CDR2 SYGVNS. Trimming removed 3 bases from V and 5 bases from J, with 8 bases in between. This CDR3 reads CASSDRGNNSPLHF. Here the CDR3 DNA reads TGTGCCAGCAGTGATAGGGGAAATAATTCACCCCTCCACTTT.

The V and J genes are TRBV7-2 and TRBJ2-5, with D perhaps TRBD2 (5 bases). Germline V lookup: CDR1 SGHTA, CDR2 FQGNSA. The V and J ends lost 1 base and 5 bases respectively, with 14 bases between them. The CDR3 runs to 15 residues. The CDR3 DNA reads TGTGCCAGCAGCTTAGTTGGCGGAGGCCCGGAGACCCAGTACTTC. Encoded protein: CASSLVGGGPETQYF.

This clone was seen only a few times. The V call is TRBV2, the J call TRBJ2-5, with D perhaps TRBD2 (5 bases). Trimming shortened V by 4 bases and J by 5 bases, and 14 bases separated the two germline ends. The germline CDR1 and CDR2 sequences are SNHLY and FYNNEI. The CDR3 has 14 residues. The CDR3 sequence: CASSVGKSGETQYF. The CDR3, as DNA: TGTGCCAGCAGTGTTGGCAAGTCGGGGGAGACCCAGTACTTC.

The chain combines TRBV7-3 with TRBJ1-1; D gene ambiguous. The CDR3 runs 13 residues. Between the trimmed V and J ends, which lost 1 base and 1 base, there was a span of 4 bases. Germline-derived CDR1 and CDR2 are SGHTA and FQGTGA. CDR3 amino acids: CASSLSQNTEAFF. In DNA form, the CDR3 reads TGTGCCAGCAGCTTAAGTCAGAACACTGAAGCTTTCTTT.

This chain links TRBV25-1 with TRBJ1-2; D is undetermined. Trimming took off 6 bases at V and 8 bases at J, with 13 bases between the two ends. Per the germline V gene, CDR1 is MGHDK and CDR2 is SYGVNS. The CDR3 sequence is 12 residues long. The CDR3 DNA reads as TGTGCCAGCAGGGACTCAAGTCGGGGCTACACCTTC. Translated, it gives CASRDSSRGYTF.

This chain connects TRBV19 to TRBJ1-1, with D unresolved. V lost 1 base, J lost 9 bases, and 21 bases lay in between. The CDR3 loop spans 16 amino acids. Germline CDR1 LNHDA, CDR2 SQIVND (reference sequence). The CDR3 DNA reads as TGTGCCAGTAGTATAGTTCCAGGACTGAGCATCGTAAAAGCTTTCTTT. Protein sequence: CASSIVPGLSIVKAFF.

The J gene is TRBJ1-1, the V gene TRBV2; D perhaps matches TRBD1 (5 bases). This CDR3 region has 14 residues. With 6 bases removed from V and 5 bases from J, the gap between germline ends came to 16 bases. Germline V gene data show CDR1 as SNHLY and CDR2 as FYNNEI. The CDR3 DNA follows: TGTGCCAGCAGGACGCAGGGAACAAGGACTGAAGCTTTCTTT. Translating it yields CASRTQGTRTEAFF.

This clone was recorded a few times. The rearrangement uses TRBV7-9 and TRBJ1-1, with TRBD1 matching over 9 bases. The V gene's germline CDR1 is SEHNR and CDR2 FQNEAQ (reference sequence). Germline trimming cut 1 base from V and 10 bases from J; bases unmatched to any gene: 1. The CDR3 is 12 amino acids. CDR3 residues: CASSLDRGRAFF. CDR3 sequence (DNA): TGTGCCAGCAGCTTAGACAGGGGGCGAGCTTTCTTT. The whole variable domain, filled in from reference TRBV7-9 and TRBJ1-1, reads DTGVSQNPRHKITKRGQNVTFRCDPISEHNRLYWYRQTLGQGPEFLTYFQNEAQLEKSRLLSDRFSAERPKGSFSTLEIQRTEQGDSAMYLCASSLDRGRAFFGQGTRLTVV.

V usage is TRBV3-1 (or the pseudogene TRBV3-2) and J usage is TRBJ2-1; 8 bases map to TRBD2. CDR1 and CDR2 (germline): LGHDT, YNNKEL (reference sequence). The junction had 5 bases not matched to a gene; V was cut back by 7 bases and J by 0 bases. This CDR3 has 15 amino acids. This chain's CDR3 is CASMERGSSYNEQFF. The CDR3 coding sequence is TGTGCCAGCATGGAGCGGGGGAGCTCCTACAATGAGCAGTTCTTC.

This clone is medium-sized (0.01 to 0.1%) in the sample. The V call is TRBV14, the J call TRBJ2-7, with TRBD1 matching over 8 bases. CDR1 SGHDN and CDR2 FVKESK come from the germline V gene. This CDR3 contains 15 residues. The ends lost 4 bases at V and 3 bases at J; junction bases unmatched: 8. The DNA for the CDR3 is TGTGCCAGCAGCCCTGGGACAGGTAATAACTACGAGCAGTACTTC. As protein: CASSPGTGNNYEQYF.

The chain uses TRBV6-5 and TRBJ2-5; D gene uncertain. The CDR3 is 13 residues long. Germline CDR1 and CDR2: MNHEY and SVGAGI. Trimming removed 6 bases at V and 2 bases at J, with 10 bases between. The CDR3 sequence is CASSFTVQETQYF. In DNA, the CDR3 is TGTGCCAGCAGCTTCACGGTGCAAGAGACCCAGTACTTC.

The rearrangement joins TRBV15 to TRBJ1-2; D not resolved. V dropped 0 bases and J dropped 4 bases, with 12 bases sitting between them. CDR3 length: 15 residues. Germline values: CDR1 LNHNV, CDR2 YYDKDF (reference sequence). The CDR3 bases are TGTGCCACCAGCAGAGATGCGGCGGCGAGCTATGGCTACACCTTC. It specifies CATSRDAAASYGYTF.

The chain employs TRBV12-3 or TRBV12-4 and TRBJ2-7, with D unresolved. V was trimmed by 5 bases and J by 4 bases, leaving 3 bases between them. This CDR3 has 10 residues. CDR3 nucleotides: TGTGCCAGCAGTCAGTACGAGCAGTACTTC. Translating gives CASSQYEQYF.

V is TRBV10-3 and J is TRBJ2-1; the match to TRBD2 covers 7 bases. The CDR3 runs 16 residues. The germline gives CDR1 ENHRY, CDR2 SYGVKD. V trimming: 3 bases; J trimming: 6 bases; junction bases outside the gene matches: 11. CDR3 protein: CAISDQRGGGANEQFF. CDR3 in DNA: TGTGCCATCAGTGACCAGCGGGGTGGCGGAGCCAATGAGCAGTTCTTC.

The rearrangement links TRBV29-1 to TRBJ1-1, with 8 bases identical to TRBD1. The CDR3 has 13 residues. V shed 6 bases and J 0 bases; nucleotides not matched to a gene: 3. The V gene's germline CDR1 is SQVTM and CDR2 ANQGSEA. CDR3 in amino acids: CSVWTGLNTEAFF. The CDR3 DNA follows: TGCAGCGTCTGGACAGGGTTGAACACTGAAGCTTTCTTT.

The V gene is TRBV5-4, the J gene TRBJ1-2; TRBD1 matches 8 bases. CDR3 length equals 15 residues. V was clipped by 2 bases and J by 6 bases; unmatched bases: 9. From germline, CDR1 is SGHNT and CDR2 YYREEE (reference sequence). CDR3 in amino acids: CASSFRKQGEDGYTF. The CDR3 DNA sequence: TGTGCCAGCAGCTTCAGAAAACAGGGGGAGGATGGCTACACCTTC.

This chain uses TRBV5-1 with TRBJ2-5; 7 positions agree with TRBD2. The CDR3 covers 14 residues. Losses at the gene ends were 1 base for V and 1 base for J; bases not matched to a gene: 1. Per the germline V gene, CDR1 is SGHRS and CDR2 is YFSETQ. In nucleotides, the CDR3 is TGCGCCAGCAGCTTGCCGGGGGGCCAAGAGACCCAGTACTTC. It yields the protein CASSLPGGQETQYF.

The gene calls are TRBV7-2 and TRBJ1-5; D remains ambiguous. This CDR3 is built from 13 residues. V lost 8 bases and J lost 3, with 11 bases in between. Germline CDR1 and CDR2: SGHTA and FQGNSA. DNA of the CDR3: TGTGCCAGCGGAGCGGGAAACAATCAGCCCCAGCATTTT. Protein: CASGAGNNQPQHF.